The 19 T cell receptor beta chains below were found in one sample sequenced in a study of beta chain features in type 1 diabetes (dated by TCRdb to 2017 to 2018). Library preparation was by the immunoSEQ multiplex PCR assay. All of the isolated RNA was reverse transcribed with the High Capacity cDNA Reverse Transcription Kit, so expressed TCRB transcripts were sequenced. TCRdb obtained this table from immuneACCESS and retained in-frame rearrangements with V and J assigned. These tables miss some clones; where compared with another copy, unresolved V genes account for less than half of the shortfall, and the remainder is unexplained. Present in this sample are 850,000 to 900,000 clones, about a sixth of which were seen just once. Of the sample, 0.02% to 0.03% falls within the top ten clones. Material for sequencing was naive CD4+ T cells from blood. In the paper's terms, the cell subset or site label means: true naive CD4+ T cells. The receptors derive from a woman between 18 and 30 years old in good health.

This clone was counted a few times. The chain couples TRBV7-9 to TRBJ2-7; the match to TRBD1 covers 7 bases. CDR1 SEHNR and CDR2 FQNEAQ come from the germline V gene (reference sequence). The V and J ends lost 1 base and 4 bases, in that order; junction bases with no gene match: 13. CDR3 size: 17 residues. The CDR3 DNA is TGTGCCAGCAGCTTAGGGACGGGGCGGAACAGGGGTTACGAGCAGTACTTC. This sequence encodes CASSLGTGRNRGYEQYF.

The sample holds a few counts of this clone. The genes are TRBV5-6 and TRBJ2-7; 10 positions agree with TRBD1. J was trimmed by 3 bases and V by 3 bases; bases with no gene match: 12. The CDR3 length is 17 residues. From germline, CDR1 is SGHDT and CDR2 YYEEEE. The CDR3 sequence: CASSSPPSGTGDYEQYF. For the CDR3, the DNA is TGTGCCAGCAGCTCTCCTCCTTCCGGGACAGGGGACTACGAGCAGTACTTC.

The chain links TRBV6-5 to TRBJ2-5; 7 bases line up with TRBD1. The CDR3 has 15 residues. V gave up 7 bases and J gave up 1 base; unmatched junction bases: 9. CDR1 and CDR2 (germline): MNHEY, SVGAGI. The CDR3: CASKLQGESQETQYF. In nucleotides, the CDR3 is TGTGCCAGCAAACTCCAGGGGGAAAGCCAAGAGACCCAGTACTTC.

The table lists this clone with a few counts. This sample includes further DNA sequences coding for the same CDR3. The chain recombines TRBV18 with TRBJ2-7; no clear D gene. The CDR3 sequence is 12 residues long. Germline CDR1 reads KGHSH; CDR2 reads LQKENI. V shed 3 bases and J shed 3 bases, with 6 bases lying between them. CDR3 nucleotide sequence: TGTGCCAGCTCACCGTCACTCTACGAGCAGTACTTC. Translation gives CASSPSLYEQYF.

V usage is TRBV29-1 and J usage is TRBJ2-7; possible D gene TRBD2, 5 bases. The CDR3 runs 13 residues. CDR1 is SQVTM and CDR2 is ANQGSEA in the germline V gene. The V end was cut by 6 bases, the J end by 0 bases, with 12 bases between. The CDR3 bases are TGCAGCGTCGCGGAGGCGCCCTCCTACGAGCAGTACTTC. Amino acid sequence: CSVAEAPSYEQYF.

This clone was picked up a small number of times. The chain combines TRBV10-3 with TRBJ2-7; 8 bases line up with TRBD1. After removal of 10 bases from V and 6 bases from J, the junction contained 14 bases not matched to a gene. The length of the CDR3 is 14 residues. Germline V gives CDR1 ENHRY, CDR2 SYGVKD. This CDR3 reads CATCKTGQGSEQYF. The CDR3 nucleotides read TGTGCCACCTGTAAGACCGGACAGGGTTCCGAGCAGTACTTC.

This clone was detected a few times. CDR3 protein: CASSLMARGTTDTQYF. The CDR3 DNA sequence: TGTGCCAGCAGCTTAATGGCCAGGGGAACCACAGATACGCAGTATTTT. This chain connects TRBV7-3 to TRBJ2-3; maybe TRBD1 (6 bases). The V gene lost 1 base and the J gene lost 2 bases, with 13 bases spanning the gap. The CDR3 loop spans 16 amino acids. Germline V gene sequence: CDR1 SGHTA, CDR2 FQGTGA. Full variable domain (missing parts from reference TRBV7-3 and TRBJ2-3): GAGVSQTPSNKVTEKGKYVELRCDPISGHTALYWYRQSLGQGPEFLIYFQGTGAADDSGLPNDRFFAVRPEGSVSTLKIQRTERGDSAVYLCASSLMARGTTDTQYFGPGTRLTVL.

In its sample, this clone was seen a few times. V usage is TRBV7-3 and J usage is TRBJ2-1; D is perhaps TRBD2 (7 bases). Germline assignment: CDR1 SGHTA and CDR2 FQGTGA. V shed 1 base and J shed 0 bases, with 10 bases lying between them. The CDR3 is 16 amino acids. DNA for the CDR3: TGTGCCAGCAGCTTAATCGGGGGGCTCTCCTACAATGAGCAGTTCTTC. Its protein product is CASSLIGGLSYNEQFF.

The table lists this clone with a few counts. The chain couples TRBV7-2 to TRBJ2-7; 8 bases are shared with TRBD2. The germline CDR1 and CDR2 sequences are SGHTA and FQGNSA. The ends lost 2 bases at V and 6 bases at J; junction bases unmatched: 6. This CDR3 has 14 amino acids. The DNA of the CDR3 is TGTGCCAGCAGCTTATCAAGCGGGAGTCTCGAGCAGTACTTC. This encodes CASSLSSGSLEQYF.

This clone was found a few times. This rearrangement joins TRBV14 to TRBJ2-5; D possibly corresponds to TRBD1 (5 bases). Germline CDR1 SGHDN, CDR2 FVKESK. Trimming removed 5 bases from V and 2 bases from J, with 15 bases in between. This CDR3 has 15 residues. This chain's CDR3 is CASSIVAGLQETQYF. Written as DNA, the CDR3 is TGTGCCAGCAGCATAGTTGCAGGGCTGCAAGAGACCCAGTACTTC.

The V gene is TRBV11-2, the J gene TRBJ2-1; 10 positions match TRBD1. Germline-derived CDR1 and CDR2 are SGHAT and FQNNGV. This CDR3 contains 15 residues. Losses at the gene ends were 5 bases for V and 3 bases for J; bases not matched to a gene: 4. Here the CDR3 DNA reads TGTGCCAGCAGCGGAGGGACAGGGGTCTACAATGAGCAGTTCTTC. Encoded protein: CASSGGTGVYNEQFF.

In this sample, this clone turned up a few times. The J gene is TRBJ2-3, the V gene TRBV28; D is perhaps TRBD1 (6 bases). CDR1 is MDHEN, CDR2 SYDVKM, per germline. Trimming took off 1 base at V and 0 bases at J, with 14 bases between the two ends. The CDR3 runs 17 residues. The CDR3 sequence is CASSLLNRAPSTDTQYF. In nucleotides, the CDR3 is TGTGCCAGCAGTTTATTGAACAGGGCGCCCAGCACAGATACGCAGTATTTT.

The rearrangement uses TRBV6-6 and TRBJ1-5, with D uncertain. Trimming shortened V by 0 bases and J by 5 bases, and 11 bases separated the two germline ends. The CDR3 contains 15 residues. From germline, CDR1 is MNHNY and CDR2 SVGAGI (reference sequence). The CDR3 nucleotides are TGTGCCAGCAGTTACTCGCGCCCAAGTTATCAGCCCCAGCATTTT. This sequence encodes CASSYSRPSYQPQHF.

Only a few counts were recorded for this clone. Within the sample, other DNA sequences also encode this same CDR3. The rearrangement joins TRBV20-1 to TRBJ2-1; the D is unclear. Germline loops: CDR1 DFQATT, CDR2 SNEGSKA (reference sequence). Trimming removed 3 bases from V and 4 bases from J, with 4 bases in between. CDR3 length: 11 amino acids. The CDR3 protein is CSASPYNEQFF. The CDR3 region has the DNA TGCAGTGCTAGCCCTTACAATGAGCAGTTCTTC.

The genes are TRBV21-1 and TRBJ2-1; the table's TRBD1 call for D was not verified on the DNA. TRBV21-1 is given as a pseudogene. CDR3 length: 16 residues. The CDR3 nucleotides are TGTGCCAGCGTCGGATCTGGACAGGGCTCCTACAATGAGCAGTTCTTC. It translates to CASVGSGQGSYNEQFF.

The table lists this clone with a few counts. Other DNA sequences within the sample encode an identical CDR3. The V gene is TRBV18, the J gene TRBJ1-3; maybe TRBD1 (6 bases). With 2 bases removed from V and 1 base from J, the gap between germline ends came to 9 bases. Germline V lookup: CDR1 KGHSH, CDR2 LQKENI. This CDR3 region has 15 residues. As DNA, the CDR3 is TGTGCCAGCTCACCAGCGACAGGATCTGGAAACACCATATATTTT. This codes for CASSPATGSGNTIYF. Using reference TRBV18 and TRBJ1-3 for the parts outside the CDR3, the full variable domain is NAGVMQNPRHLVRRRGQEARLRCSPMKGHSHVYWYRQLPEEGLKFMVYLQKENIIDESGMPKERFSAEFPKEGPSILRIQQVVRGDSAAYFCASSPATGSGNTIYFGEGSWLTVV.

The V gene is TRBV7-2, the J gene TRBJ1-3, with D unclear. Per germline, CDR1 SGHTA and CDR2 FQGNSA. This CDR3 spans 16 amino acids. Trimming shortened V by 2 bases and J by 2 bases, and 13 bases separated the two germline ends. The CDR3: CASSLSPLLAGNTIYF. The DNA for the CDR3 is TGTGCCAGCAGCTTATCCCCGTTACTTGCTGGAAACACCATATATTTT.

This clone was seen only a few times. The V call is TRBV7-2, the J call TRBJ2-7; 11 nucleotides align to TRBD2. Germline CDR1 SGHTA, CDR2 FQGNSA. This CDR3 has 18 amino acids. The ends lost 4 bases at V and 7 bases at J; junction bases unmatched: 18. The CDR3 reads CASSSRLWTSGLPLEQYF. In nucleotides, the CDR3 is TGTGCCAGCAGCTCCCGGTTGTGGACTAGCGGGTTGCCCCTTGAGCAGTACTTC.

This clone came up once. The CDR3 spells CASSYTRTSTGVEQYF. The CDR3 DNA sequence: TGTGCCAGCAGTTACACCCGGACCTCAACAGGGGTCGAGCAGTACTTC. The chain links TRBV6-5 to TRBJ2-7, with 7 bases aligning to TRBD1. With 2 bases clipped from V and 6 bases from J, the junction kept 13 bases outside the gene matches. CDR1 is MNHEY, CDR2 SVGAGI, per germline. This CDR3 has 16 amino acids.